The entry below describes one TCR beta chain. Its matching antigen is unknown. These data are taken from a study of T cell responses to AZD1222 COVID-19 vaccine. Study-wide results and limits: Among AZD1222 vaccinees, only six or seven were seropositive at baseline. Epitopes outside B.1.351 and B.1.1.7 mutated regions reportedly drew nearly half of spike TCRs. The repertoires were collected only after the peak T cell response.

The assay was immunoSEQ multiplex PCR, and TCRdb's table has in-frame clones only and misses some. Seen here are some 170,000 clones, about 91% observed once, and the top ten hold roughly 4.4%. Material: peripheral blood, obtained on day 0 of MenACWY control vaccination. This receptor was taken from an adult in good health.

CDR3 protein: CASSEPTGLVEQFF. CDR3 sequence (DNA): TGCGCCAGCAGTGAGCCGACAGGGTTGGTTGAGCAGTTCTTC. This chain uses TRBV10-1 with TRBJ2-1, with 7 bases lining up with TRBD1. The germline CDR1 and CDR2 sequences are WNHNN and SYGVQD (reference sequence). V lost 2 bases to trimming and J lost 9 bases; unmatched junction nucleotides: 7. The CDR3 has 14 residues.